This TCR beta chain was found in a study of T cell responses to AZD1222 COVID-19 vaccine. The overall study: The study pooled second doses at about 4 or about 12 weeks. The study's findings and limits: Unmutated regions of variants are reportedly targeted by nearly half of spike-specific TCRs. Spike-specific TCR breadth and depth rose after two AZD1222 doses. Only 5 or 6 people who got AZD1222 tested seropositive at baseline.

Libraries were prepared by immunoSEQ multiplex PCR; TCRdb keeps only in-frame clonotypes and omits some of them. The top ten hold approximately 1.3% of the sample, which has some 190,000 clones, approximately 92% seen once. This clone was recorded only once. Its antigen is undetermined. Unmatched junction bases numbered 6, after V lost 3 bases and J lost 9 bases. Germline V lookup: CDR1 SGDLS, CDR2 YYNGEE. CDR3 size: 14 residues. The sequence came from an adult in good health. The rearrangement joins TRBV9 to TRBJ1-6; TRBD1 matches 7 bases. The sample here was peripheral blood, taken on day 0 of AZD1222 vaccination. The CDR3 coding sequence is TGTGCCAGCAGCGCCCGACAGGGTTTTTCACCCCTCCACTTT. Translation: CASSARQGFSPLHF.